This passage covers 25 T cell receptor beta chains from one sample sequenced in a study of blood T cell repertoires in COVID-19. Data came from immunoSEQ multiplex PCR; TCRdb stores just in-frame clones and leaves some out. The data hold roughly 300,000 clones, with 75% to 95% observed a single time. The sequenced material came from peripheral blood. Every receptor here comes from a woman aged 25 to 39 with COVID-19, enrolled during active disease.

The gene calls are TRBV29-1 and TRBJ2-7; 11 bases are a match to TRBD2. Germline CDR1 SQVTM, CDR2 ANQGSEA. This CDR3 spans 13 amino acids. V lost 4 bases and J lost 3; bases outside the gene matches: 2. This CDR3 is CSVGLAGGYEQYF. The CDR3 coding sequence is TGCAGCGTTGGCCTAGCGGGGGGCTACGAGCAGTACTTC.

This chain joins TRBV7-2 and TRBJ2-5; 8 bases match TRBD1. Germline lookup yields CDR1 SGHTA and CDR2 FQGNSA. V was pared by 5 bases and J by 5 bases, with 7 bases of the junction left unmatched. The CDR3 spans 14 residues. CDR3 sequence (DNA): TGTGCCAGCAGCACCCGGACAGGGTTGGAGACCCAGTACTTC. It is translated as CASSTRTGLETQYF.

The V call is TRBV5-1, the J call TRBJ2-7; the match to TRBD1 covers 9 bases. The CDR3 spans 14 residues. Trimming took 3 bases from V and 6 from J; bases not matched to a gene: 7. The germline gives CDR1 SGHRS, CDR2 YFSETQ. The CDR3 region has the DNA TGCGCCAGCAGCTCGGGACAGGGCGACGTCGAGCAGTACTTC. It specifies CASSSGQGDVEQYF.

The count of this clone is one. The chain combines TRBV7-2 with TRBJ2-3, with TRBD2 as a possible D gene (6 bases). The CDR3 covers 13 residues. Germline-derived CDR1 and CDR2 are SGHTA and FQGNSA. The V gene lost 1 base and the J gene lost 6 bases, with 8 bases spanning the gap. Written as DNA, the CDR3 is TGTGCCAGCAGCTTAGGGGGGAGGGATACGCAGTATTTT. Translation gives CASSLGGRDTQYF.

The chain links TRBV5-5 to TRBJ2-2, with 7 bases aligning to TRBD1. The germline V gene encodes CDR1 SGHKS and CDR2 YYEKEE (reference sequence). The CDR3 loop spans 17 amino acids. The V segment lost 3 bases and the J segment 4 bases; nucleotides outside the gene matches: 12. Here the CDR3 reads CASSSGATGQFTGELFF. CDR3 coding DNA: TGTGCCAGCAGCTCCGGCGCCACGGGACAGTTCACCGGGGAGCTGTTTTTT.

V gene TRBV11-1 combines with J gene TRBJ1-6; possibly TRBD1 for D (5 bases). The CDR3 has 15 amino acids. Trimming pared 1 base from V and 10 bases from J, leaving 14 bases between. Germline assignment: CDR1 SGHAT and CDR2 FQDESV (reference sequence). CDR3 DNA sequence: TGTGCCAGCAGCTTAGTTGGAGGGACTGCATCACCCCTCCACTTT. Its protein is CASSLVGGTASPLHF.

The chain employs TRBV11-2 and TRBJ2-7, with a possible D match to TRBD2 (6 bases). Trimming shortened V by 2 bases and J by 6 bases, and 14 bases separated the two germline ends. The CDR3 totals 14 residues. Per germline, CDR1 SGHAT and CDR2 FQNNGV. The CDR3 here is CASSLLNRRGEQYF. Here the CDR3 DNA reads TGTGCCAGCAGCTTATTAAACAGGCGGGGCGAGCAGTACTTC.

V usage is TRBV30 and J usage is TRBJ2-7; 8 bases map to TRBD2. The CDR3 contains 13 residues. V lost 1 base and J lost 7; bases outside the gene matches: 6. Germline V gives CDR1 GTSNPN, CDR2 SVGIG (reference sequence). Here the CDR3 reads CAWSGPGLGEQYF. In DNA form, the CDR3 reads TGTGCCTGGAGTGGGCCGGGACTAGGGGAGCAGTACTTC. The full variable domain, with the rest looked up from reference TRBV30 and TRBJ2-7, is SQTIHQWPATLVQPVGSPLSLECTVEGTSNPNLYWYRQAAGRGLQLLFYSVGIGQISSEVPQNLSASRPQDRQFILSSKKLLLSDSGFYLCAWSGPGLGEQYFGPGTRLTVT.

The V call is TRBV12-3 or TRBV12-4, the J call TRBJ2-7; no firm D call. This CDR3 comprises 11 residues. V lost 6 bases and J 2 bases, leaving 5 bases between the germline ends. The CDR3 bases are TGTGCCAGCAGCAGGACCTACGAGCAGTACTTC. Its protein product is CASSRTYEQYF.

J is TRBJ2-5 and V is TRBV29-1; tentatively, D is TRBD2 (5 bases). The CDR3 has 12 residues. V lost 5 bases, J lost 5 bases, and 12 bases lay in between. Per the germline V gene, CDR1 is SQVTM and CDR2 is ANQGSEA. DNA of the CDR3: TGCAGCGTTACGGGATTGGGGGAGACCCAGTACTTC. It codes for CSVTGLGETQYF.

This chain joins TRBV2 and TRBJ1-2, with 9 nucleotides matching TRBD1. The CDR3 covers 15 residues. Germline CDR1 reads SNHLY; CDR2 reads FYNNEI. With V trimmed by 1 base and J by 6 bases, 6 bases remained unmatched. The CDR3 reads CASSEGGTGRDGYTF. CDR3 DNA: TGTGCCAGCAGTGAAGGGGGGACAGGGAGGGATGGCTACACCTTC.

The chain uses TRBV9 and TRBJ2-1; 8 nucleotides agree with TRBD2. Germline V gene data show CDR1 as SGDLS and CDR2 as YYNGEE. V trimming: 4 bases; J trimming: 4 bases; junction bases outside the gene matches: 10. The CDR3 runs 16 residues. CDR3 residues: CASSQRMSGGYNEQFF. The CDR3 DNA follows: TGTGCCAGCAGCCAGAGGATGAGCGGGGGTTACAATGAGCAGTTCTTC.

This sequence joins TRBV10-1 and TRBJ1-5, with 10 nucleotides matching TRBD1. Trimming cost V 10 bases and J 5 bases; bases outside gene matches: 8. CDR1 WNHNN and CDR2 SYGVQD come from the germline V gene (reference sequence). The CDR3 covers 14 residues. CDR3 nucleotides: TGCGCCACCGGGACAGGGGAATTCGATCAGCCCCAGCATTTT. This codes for CATGTGEFDQPQHF.

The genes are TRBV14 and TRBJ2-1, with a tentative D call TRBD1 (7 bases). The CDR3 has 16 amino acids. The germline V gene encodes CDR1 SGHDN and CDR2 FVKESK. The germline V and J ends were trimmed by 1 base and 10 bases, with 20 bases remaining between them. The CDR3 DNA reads TGTGCCAGCAGCCAAGGGCGGCAGGGGGGATCGATAGAGCAGTTCTTC. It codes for CASSQGRQGGSIEQFF.

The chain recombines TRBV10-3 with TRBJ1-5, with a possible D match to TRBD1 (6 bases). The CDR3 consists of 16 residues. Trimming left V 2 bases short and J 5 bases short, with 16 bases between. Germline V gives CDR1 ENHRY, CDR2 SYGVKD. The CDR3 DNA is TGTGCCATCAGTGAGAGGGTCGGGACATTTCATCAGCCCCAGCATTTT. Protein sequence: CAISERVGTFHQPQHF.

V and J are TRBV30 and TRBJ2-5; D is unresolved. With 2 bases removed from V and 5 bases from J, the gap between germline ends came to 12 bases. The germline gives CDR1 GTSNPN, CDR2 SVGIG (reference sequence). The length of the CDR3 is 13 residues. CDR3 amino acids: CAWSPRLRETQYF. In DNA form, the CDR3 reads TGTGCCTGGAGTCCCCGTCTACGGGAGACCCAGTACTTC.

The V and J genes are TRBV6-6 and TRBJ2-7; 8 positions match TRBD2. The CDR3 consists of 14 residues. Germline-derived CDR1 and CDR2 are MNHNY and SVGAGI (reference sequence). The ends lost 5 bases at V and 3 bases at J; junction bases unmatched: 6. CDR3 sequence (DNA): TGTGCCAGCAGTCCCCCGGGAGGGATCTACGAGCAGTACTTC. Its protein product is CASSPPGGIYEQYF.

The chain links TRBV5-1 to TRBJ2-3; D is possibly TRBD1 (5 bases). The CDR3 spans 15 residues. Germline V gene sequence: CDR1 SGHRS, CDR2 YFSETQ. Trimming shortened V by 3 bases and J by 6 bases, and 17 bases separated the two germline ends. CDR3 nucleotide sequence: TGCGCCAGCAGCTCCCAGGTAGGGGCAGGGGATACGCAGTATTTT. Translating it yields CASSSQVGAGDTQYF.

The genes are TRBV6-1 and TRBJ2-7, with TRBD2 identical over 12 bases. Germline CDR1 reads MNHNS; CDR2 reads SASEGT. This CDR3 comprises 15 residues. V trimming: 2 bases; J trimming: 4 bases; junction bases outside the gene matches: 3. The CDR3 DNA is TGTGCCAGCAGTGAACGAGGACTAGCGGGGTACGAGCAGTACTTC. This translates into CASSERGLAGYEQYF.

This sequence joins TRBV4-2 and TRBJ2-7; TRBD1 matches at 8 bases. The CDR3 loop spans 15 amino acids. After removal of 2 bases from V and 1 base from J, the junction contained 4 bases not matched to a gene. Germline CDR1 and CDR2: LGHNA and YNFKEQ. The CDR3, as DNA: TGTGCCAGCAGCCAACCCGGGACAGGTTCCTACGAGCAGTACTTC. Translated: CASSQPGTGSYEQYF.

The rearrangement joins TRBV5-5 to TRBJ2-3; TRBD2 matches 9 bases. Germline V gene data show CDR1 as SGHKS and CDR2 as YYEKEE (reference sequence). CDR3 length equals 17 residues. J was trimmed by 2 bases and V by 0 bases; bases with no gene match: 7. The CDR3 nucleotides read TGTGCCAGCAGCTTGGCGGGGCGGGAGGGTCCCACAGATACGCAGTATTTT. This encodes CASSLAGREGPTDTQYF.

The CDR3 loop reads CASSPGGPYEQYF. CDR3 DNA: TGTGCCAGCAGCCCCGGGGGGCCCTACGAGCAGTACTTC. J is TRBJ2-7 and V is TRBV7-6; possibly TRBD2 for D (7 bases). This CDR3 has 13 residues. Trimming stripped 5 bases from V and 2 bases from J, with 10 bases between. The germline gives CDR1 SGHVS, CDR2 FNYEAQ.

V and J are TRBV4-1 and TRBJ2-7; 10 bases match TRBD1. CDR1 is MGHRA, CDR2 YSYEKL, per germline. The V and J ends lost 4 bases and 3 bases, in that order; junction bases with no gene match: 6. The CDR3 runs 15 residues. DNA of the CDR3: TGCGCCAGCAGCCTCTCCGGGACAGGGGTCTACGAGCAGTACTTC. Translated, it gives CASSLSGTGVYEQYF.

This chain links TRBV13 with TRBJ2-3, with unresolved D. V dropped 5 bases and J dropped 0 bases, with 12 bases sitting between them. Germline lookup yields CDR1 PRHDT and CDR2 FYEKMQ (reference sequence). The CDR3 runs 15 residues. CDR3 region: CASSPLAKSTDTQYF. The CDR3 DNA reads TGTGCCAGCAGCCCTCTGGCAAAGAGCACAGATACGCAGTATTTT.

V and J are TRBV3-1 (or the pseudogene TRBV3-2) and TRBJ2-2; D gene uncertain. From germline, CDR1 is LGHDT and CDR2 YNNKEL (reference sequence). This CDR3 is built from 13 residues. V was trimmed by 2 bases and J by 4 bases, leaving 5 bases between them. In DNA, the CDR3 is TGTGCCAGCAGCCAATCCCGCACCGGGGAGCTGTTTTTT. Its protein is CASSQSRTGELFF.